This TCR beta chain was retrieved from a study of human T cells and chemical hapten exposure (dated by TCRdb to 2020 to 2022). Turning to the overall study: For sensitization, 2% DPC in acetone was applied to a 2 cm by 2 cm area of upper inner arm skin. Most of the patients in the cohort were female, and the cohort covered alopecia areata with under or over 50% scalp involvement, alopecia totalis and alopecia universalis. Throughout the roughly 24-week study period, patients were also given weekly therapeutic DPC doses on the scalp. In alopecia patients, the study followed how the peripheral blood TCR repertoire changed in vivo over primary and secondary sensitization to diphenylcyclopropenone (DPC), a hapten. Blood samples were taken from patients before sensitization (week 0) and at 2, 6 and about 24 weeks after DPC sensitization. Libraries were combined into a pool for sequencing, and differences in TCR yield between samples came mainly from small differences in library volumes within the pool. Patch testing on the upper back used Finn chambers containing 0.01% DPC, with scoring done after 6 days according to International Contact Dermatitis Research Group standards. For TCR sequencing, blood came from about 28 alopecia patients at anywhere from one to four time points (pre-sensitization, 2, 6 and 24 weeks).

The sample's time point label, in plain terms: patch test 1, 2 weeks after DPC sensitization. What this sample's treatment or condition label stands for: therapeutic diphenylcyclopropenone sensitization with weekly scalp DPC. Blood at each patch-test visit was drawn before the patch test was applied. To be eligible, patients had to be aged 18 to 70, diagnosed with alopecia and judged suitable for DPC therapy, while pregnant patients were excluded. Total RNA was isolated from unfractionated whole blood collected in Tempus Blood RNA tubes. Libraries were prepared through RACE. This sample was sequenced with a NextSeq 500. During library preparation, unique molecular identifiers were attached to individual cDNA molecules so that TCRs could be counted in a quantitative, reproducible way. Both TCR alpha and TCR beta chains were sequenced from each blood RNA sample. The study's processing was this. Samples had a median of roughly 87,000 TCRs, with a range from about 23,224 to 690,600. The Decombinator software suite was used to annotate the V, J and CDR3 of the TCR reads. For the PS versus PT1 abundance plots, all samples were subsampled to the same number of TCRs (28,000). TCRs were defined as expanded if absent before sensitization and observed at least eight times at the 2-week time point. TCRdb cleaned the public reads at Q25 with fastp, built clones with MiXCR and kept in-frame beta chains. Entries that share a CDR3 protein sequence are merged under the most common genes and DNA. It is TCRdb's table, rather than the study itself, that gives the V and J calls and clone size. The sample includes 150,000 to 200,000 distinct CDR3 sequences, with about a fifth observed a single time. In total, the top ten clones hold about 7% of the sample.

Findings and caveats that apply to the study as a whole: Because all patients had alopecia, a presumed autoimmune disease, the immune response of the patients might differ from that of healthy individuals. A positive correlation was found between the number of PT1 expanded TCRs and patch test score, with significance reached at thresholds 8, 16 and 32 but not 4. The number of TCRs above 1 in 1000 frequency did not change with DPC sensitization; there was no evidence of global repertoire structure alterations. Repeated subsampling changed both the strength of the expansion versus patch-test correlation and the threshold at which the correlation became significant. Compared with pre-sensitization or healthy control sets, expanded TCRs formed significantly more large CDR3 similarity clusters, which is consistent with antigen-driven responses.

Worth noting for this clonotype: No cognate antigen has been identified for it. At one boundary the junction diverges from the germline segment, which might be a read error.

The clonotype originates from a woman aged 50 to 60 with alopecia areata. Some clones in this sample may be carry-over from other donors' samples. The material sequenced was whole blood, taken in connection with sensitization to the hapten diphenylcyclopropenone (DPC).

The nucleotides are TGTACCAGCAGCTTGGGGCTTGGAAGCGTCCCTACGCAGTATTTT. Translated, this is CTSSLGLGSVPTQYF. The chain employs TRBV5-4 and TRBJ2-3; TRBD1 could be the D gene, as 5 bases match. Counted from cysteine to phenylalanine, this CDR3 has 15 amino acids. Just the 45-base CDR3 DNA is kept, in frame starting at base 1. The germline V gene (reference sequence) provides CDR1 SGHNT and CDR2 YYREEE.